The clone carrying this TCR beta chain was found many times. Its antigen remains unknown. The data are from a study of T-cell reconstitution after alpha-beta-depleted transplantation in children. Findings and caveats of the study: Several hundred graft clones that had expanded were reportedly the source of alpha-beta T cells about two months after transplant. After one year, T-cell counts and TCRbeta diversity mostly came from new T cells.

The library targeted TCRbeta and was prepared with unique molecular identifiers. One entry per CDR3 protein, called by TCRdb with MiXCR from the PCR reads. The top ten clones hold under 50% of a sample with approximately 8,000 distinct CDR3 sequences, roughly an eighth of them seen once. Germline-derived CDR1 and CDR2 are SGHDT and YYEEEE. J gave up 4 bases and V 0 bases, and 2 bases lay outside the gene matches. The CDR3 spans 15 residues. This TCR derives from a patient aged 2-10 years who had a stem cell transplant for inherited bone marrow failure, so the T cells may come from the graft donor. This sequence joins TRBV5-6 and TRBJ2-5, with 11 positions matching TRBD2. The sequencing here drew on PBMCs, mostly from graft donor cells, taken 60 days after TCRalphabeta/CD19-depleted stem cell transplant. This chain's CDR3 is CASSLVAGGRETQYF. The CDR3, as DNA: TGTGCCAGCAGCTTGGTAGCGGGAGGGAGAGAGACCCAGTACTTC.